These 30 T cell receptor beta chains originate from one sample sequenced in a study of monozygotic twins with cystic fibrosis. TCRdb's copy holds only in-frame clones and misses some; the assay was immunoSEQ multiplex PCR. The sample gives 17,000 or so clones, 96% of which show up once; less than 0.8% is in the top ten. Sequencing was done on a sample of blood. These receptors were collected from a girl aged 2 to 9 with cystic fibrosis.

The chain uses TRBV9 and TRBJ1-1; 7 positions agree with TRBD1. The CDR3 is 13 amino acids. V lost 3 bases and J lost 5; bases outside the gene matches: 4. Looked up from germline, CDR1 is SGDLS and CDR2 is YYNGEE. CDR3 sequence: CASSETGRTEAFF. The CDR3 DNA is TGTGCCAGCAGCGAGACAGGGCGGACTGAAGCTTTCTTT.

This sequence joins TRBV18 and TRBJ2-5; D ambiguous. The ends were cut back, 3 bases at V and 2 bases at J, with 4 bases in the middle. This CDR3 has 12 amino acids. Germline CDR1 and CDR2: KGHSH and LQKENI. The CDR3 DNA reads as TGTGCCAGCTCACCGATTCAAGAGACCCAGTACTTC. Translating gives CASSPIQETQYF.

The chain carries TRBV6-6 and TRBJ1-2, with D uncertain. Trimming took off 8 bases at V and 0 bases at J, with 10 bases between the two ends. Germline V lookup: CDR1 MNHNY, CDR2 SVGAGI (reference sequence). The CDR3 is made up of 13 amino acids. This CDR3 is CASLAGANYGYTF. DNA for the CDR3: TGTGCCAGCTTGGCAGGCGCTAACTATGGCTACACCTTC.

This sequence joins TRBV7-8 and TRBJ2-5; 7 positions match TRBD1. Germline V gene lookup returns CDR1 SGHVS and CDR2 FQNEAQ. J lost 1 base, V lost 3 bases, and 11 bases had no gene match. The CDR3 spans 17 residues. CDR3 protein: CASSFILLGTAQETQYF. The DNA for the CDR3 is TGTGCCAGCAGCTTTATTCTTTTGGGGACAGCCCAAGAGACCCAGTACTTC.

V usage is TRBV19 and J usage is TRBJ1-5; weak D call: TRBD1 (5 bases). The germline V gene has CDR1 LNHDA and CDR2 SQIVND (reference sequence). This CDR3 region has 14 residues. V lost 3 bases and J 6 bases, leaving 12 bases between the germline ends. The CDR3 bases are TGTGCCAGTAGTATTGAGGGGATTGGTCAGCCCCAGCATTTT. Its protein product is CASSIEGIGQPQHF.

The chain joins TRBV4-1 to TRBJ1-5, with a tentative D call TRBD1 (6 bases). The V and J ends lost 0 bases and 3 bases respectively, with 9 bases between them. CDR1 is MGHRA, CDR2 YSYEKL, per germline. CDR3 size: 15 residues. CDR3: CASSQDWTVNQPQHF. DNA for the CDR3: TGCGCCAGCAGCCAAGACTGGACAGTCAATCAGCCCCAGCATTTT.

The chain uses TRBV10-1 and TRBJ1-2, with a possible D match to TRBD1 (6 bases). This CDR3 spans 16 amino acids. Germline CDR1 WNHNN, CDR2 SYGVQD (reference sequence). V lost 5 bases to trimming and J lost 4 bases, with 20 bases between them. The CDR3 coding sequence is TGCGCCAGCAGTAAAGATCGGAGGGGGACTGGCTATGGCTACACCTTC. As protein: CASSKDRRGTGYGYTF.

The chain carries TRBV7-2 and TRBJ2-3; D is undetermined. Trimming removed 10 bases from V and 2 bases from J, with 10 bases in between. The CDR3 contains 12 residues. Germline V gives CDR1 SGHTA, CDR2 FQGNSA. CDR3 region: CAIRRDTDTQYF. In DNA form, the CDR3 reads TGTGCCATCAGGAGAGACACAGATACGCAGTATTTT.

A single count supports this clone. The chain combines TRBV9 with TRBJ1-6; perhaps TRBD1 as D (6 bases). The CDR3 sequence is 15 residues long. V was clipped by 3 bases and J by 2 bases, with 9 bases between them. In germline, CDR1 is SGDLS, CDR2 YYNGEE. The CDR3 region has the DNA TGTGCCAGCAGCGCCGGGGGCGCCTATAATTCACCCCTCCACTTT. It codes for CASSAGGAYNSPLHF.

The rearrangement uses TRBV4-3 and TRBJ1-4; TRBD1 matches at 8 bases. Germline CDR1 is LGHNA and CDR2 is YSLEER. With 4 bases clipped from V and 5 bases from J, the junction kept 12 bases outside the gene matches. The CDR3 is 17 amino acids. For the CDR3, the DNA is TGCGCCAGCAGCCGCCGGGACAGGCGGGCCCTAAATGAAAAACTGTTTTTT. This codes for CASSRRDRRALNEKLFF.

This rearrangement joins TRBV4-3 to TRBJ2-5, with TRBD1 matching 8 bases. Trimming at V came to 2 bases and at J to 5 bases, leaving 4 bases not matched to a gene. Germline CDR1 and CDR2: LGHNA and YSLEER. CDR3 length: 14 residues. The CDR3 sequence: CASSQTYRGETQYF. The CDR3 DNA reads TGCGCCAGCAGCCAAACGTACAGGGGGGAGACCCAGTACTTC.

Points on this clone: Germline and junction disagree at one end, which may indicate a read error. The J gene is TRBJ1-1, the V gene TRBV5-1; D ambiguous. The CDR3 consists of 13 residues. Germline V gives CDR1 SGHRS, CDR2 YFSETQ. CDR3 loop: CASSLAARAEAFF. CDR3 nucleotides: TGTGCCAGCAGCTTGGCGGCGCGGGCTGAAGCTTTCTTT.

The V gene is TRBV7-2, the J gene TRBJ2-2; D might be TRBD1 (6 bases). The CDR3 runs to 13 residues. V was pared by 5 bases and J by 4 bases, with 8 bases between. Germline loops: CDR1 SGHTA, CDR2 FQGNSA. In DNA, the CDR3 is TGTGCCAGCAGCCCGACAGGCACCGGGGAGCTGTTTTTT. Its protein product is CASSPTGTGELFF.

CDR3 coding DNA: TGTGCCAGCAGCGATTATGATTCACCCCTCCACTTT. Residues: CASSDYDSPLHF. The chain has TRBV28 and TRBJ1-6; D is undetermined. This CDR3 has 12 amino acids. The germline CDR1 and CDR2 sequences are MDHEN and SYDVKM. The V and J ends lost 6 bases and 8 bases respectively, with 8 bases between them.

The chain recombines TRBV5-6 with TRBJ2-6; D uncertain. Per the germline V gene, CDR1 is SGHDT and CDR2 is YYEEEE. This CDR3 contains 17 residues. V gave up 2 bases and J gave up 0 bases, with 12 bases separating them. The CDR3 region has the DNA TGTGCCAGCAGCTTTGCGACCCCACTCTCTGGGGCCAACGTCCTGACTTTC. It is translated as CASSFATPLSGANVLTF.

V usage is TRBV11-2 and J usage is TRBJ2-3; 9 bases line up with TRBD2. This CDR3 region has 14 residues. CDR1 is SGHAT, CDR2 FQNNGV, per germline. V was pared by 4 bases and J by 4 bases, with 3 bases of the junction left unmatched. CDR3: CASSSWTSADTQYF. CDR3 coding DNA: TGTGCCAGCAGCTCCTGGACTAGCGCAGATACGCAGTATTTT.

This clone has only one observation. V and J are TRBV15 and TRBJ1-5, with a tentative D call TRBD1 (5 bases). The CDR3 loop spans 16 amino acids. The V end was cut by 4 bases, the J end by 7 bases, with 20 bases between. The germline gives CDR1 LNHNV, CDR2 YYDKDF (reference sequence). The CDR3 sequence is CATSTGGLGGTQPQHF. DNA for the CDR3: TGTGCCACCAGCACCGGTGGTTTGGGGGGTACGCAGCCCCAGCATTTT.

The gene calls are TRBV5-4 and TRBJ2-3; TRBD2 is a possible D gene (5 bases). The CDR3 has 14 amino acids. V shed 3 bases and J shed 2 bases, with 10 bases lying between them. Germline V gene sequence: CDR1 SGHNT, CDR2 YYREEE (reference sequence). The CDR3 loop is CASSSGLPTDTQYF. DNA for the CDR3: TGTGCCAGCAGCTCCGGACTTCCCACAGATACGCAGTATTTT.

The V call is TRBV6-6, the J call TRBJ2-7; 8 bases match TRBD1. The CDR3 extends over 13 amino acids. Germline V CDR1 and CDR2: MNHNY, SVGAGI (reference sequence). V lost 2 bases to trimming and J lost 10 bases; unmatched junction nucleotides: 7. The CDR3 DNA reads TGTGCCAGCAGTTACGGTCAGGGGGCCGGTCAGTACTTC. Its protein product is CASSYGQGAGQYF.

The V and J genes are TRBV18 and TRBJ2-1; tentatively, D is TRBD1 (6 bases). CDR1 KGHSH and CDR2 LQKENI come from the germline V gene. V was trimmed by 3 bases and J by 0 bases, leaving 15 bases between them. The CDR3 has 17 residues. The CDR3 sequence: CASSPDGQLSSYNEQFF. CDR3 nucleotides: TGTGCCAGCTCACCCGACGGACAGTTAAGCTCCTACAATGAGCAGTTCTTC.

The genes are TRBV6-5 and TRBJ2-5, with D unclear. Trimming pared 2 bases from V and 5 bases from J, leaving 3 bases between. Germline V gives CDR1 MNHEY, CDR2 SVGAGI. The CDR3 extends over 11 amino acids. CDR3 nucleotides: TGTGCCAGCAGTTACGGGGAGACCCAGTACTTC. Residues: CASSYGETQYF.

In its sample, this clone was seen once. CDR3 nucleotides: TGTGCCAGCAGGGGGACAGGGGCCTACGAGCAGTACTTC. Protein sequence: CASRGTGAYEQYF. J is TRBJ2-7 and V is TRBV2, with 10 bases matching TRBD1. This CDR3 region has 13 residues. Losses at the gene ends were 6 bases for V and 2 bases for J; bases not matched to a gene: 1. The germline V gene encodes CDR1 SNHLY and CDR2 FYNNEI.

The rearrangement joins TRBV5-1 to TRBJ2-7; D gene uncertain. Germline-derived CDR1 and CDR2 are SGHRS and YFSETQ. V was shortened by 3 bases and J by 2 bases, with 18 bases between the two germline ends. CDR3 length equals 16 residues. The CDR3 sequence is CASSSGGDSPAYEQYF. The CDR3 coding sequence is TGCGCCAGCAGCTCCGGTGGGGATAGTCCCGCCTACGAGCAGTACTTC.

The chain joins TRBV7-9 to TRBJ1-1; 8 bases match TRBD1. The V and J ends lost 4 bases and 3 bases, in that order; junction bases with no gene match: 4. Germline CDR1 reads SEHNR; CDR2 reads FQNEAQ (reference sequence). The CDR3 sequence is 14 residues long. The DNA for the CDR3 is TGTGCCAGCAGCTCCCAGGACAGGGACACTGAAGCTTTCTTT. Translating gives CASSSQDRDTEAFF.

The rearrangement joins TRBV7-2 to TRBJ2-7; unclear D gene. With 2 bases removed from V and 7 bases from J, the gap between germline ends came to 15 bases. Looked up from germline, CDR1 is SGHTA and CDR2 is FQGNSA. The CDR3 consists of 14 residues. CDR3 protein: CASSLSASTLEQYF. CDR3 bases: TGTGCCAGCAGCTTATCCGCCTCCACCCTGGAGCAGTACTTC.

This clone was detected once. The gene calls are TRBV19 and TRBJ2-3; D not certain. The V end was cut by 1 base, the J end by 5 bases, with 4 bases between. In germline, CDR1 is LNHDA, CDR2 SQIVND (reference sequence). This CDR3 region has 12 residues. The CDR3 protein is CASSIGVDTQYF. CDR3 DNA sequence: TGTGCCAGTAGTATAGGGGTAGATACGCAGTATTTT.

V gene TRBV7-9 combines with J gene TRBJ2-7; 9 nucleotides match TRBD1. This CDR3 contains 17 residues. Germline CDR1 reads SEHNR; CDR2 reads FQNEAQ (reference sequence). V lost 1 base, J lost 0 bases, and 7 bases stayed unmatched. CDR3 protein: CASSLGKRDRASYEQYF. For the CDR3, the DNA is TGTGCCAGCAGCTTAGGCAAACGGGACAGGGCCTCCTACGAGCAGTACTTC.

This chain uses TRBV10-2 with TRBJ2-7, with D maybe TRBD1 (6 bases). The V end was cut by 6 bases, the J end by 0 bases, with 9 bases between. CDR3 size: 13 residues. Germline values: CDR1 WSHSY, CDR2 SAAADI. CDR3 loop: CASRAGDSYEQYF. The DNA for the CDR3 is TGCGCCAGCAGGGCAGGGGACTCCTACGAGCAGTACTTC.

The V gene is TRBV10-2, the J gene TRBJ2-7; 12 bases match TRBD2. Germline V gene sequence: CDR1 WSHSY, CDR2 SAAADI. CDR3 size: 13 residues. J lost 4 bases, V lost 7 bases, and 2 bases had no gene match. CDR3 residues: CASMLAGGYEQYF. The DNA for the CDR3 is TGCGCCAGCATGCTAGCGGGGGGGTACGAGCAGTACTTC.

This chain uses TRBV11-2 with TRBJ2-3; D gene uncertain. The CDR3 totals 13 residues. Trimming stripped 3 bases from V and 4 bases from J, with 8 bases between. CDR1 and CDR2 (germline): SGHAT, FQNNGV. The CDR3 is CASSFLFPDTQYF. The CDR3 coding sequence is TGTGCCAGCAGCTTTCTTTTCCCAGATACGCAGTATTTT.